The rows below give T cell receptor beta chains drawn from one sample of a study of blood T cell repertoires in COVID-19. Assay: immunoSEQ multiplex PCR; the TCRdb copy retains only in-frame clones and omits some. The data contain approximately 200,000 clones, about 87% of them seen just once; the ten biggest clones take up roughly 4%. Sequencing used peripheral blood. The receptors were gathered from a woman aged 25 to 39 with acute or convalescent COVID-19. Both conserved end residues are part of each CDR3. A D gene is named only where the DNA matches it firmly. The listing skips clone size in some rows; elsewhere it reads once, few, many or a size class.

TRBJ1-1 | 14 | . | TRBV4-2 | . | TGTGCCAGCAGCCAAGATCAGGTAGGCACTGAAGCTTTCTTT | CASSQDQVGTEAFF
TRBJ1-4 | 15 | . | TRBV6-5 | . | TGTGCCAGCAGCGAGCAGGGGCTAGCTGAGGAAAAACTGTTTTTT | CASSEQGLAEEKLFF
TRBJ2-1 | 14 | . | TRBV5-1 | . | TGCGCCAGCAGCCCCGACACGGAGGGGATGAGGCAGTTCTTC | CASSPDTEGMRQFF
TRBJ1-6 | 15 | . | TRBV13 | . | TGTGCCAGCAGCTTAAGGAGCTCCTATAATTCACCCCTCCACTTT | CASSLRSSYNSPLHF
TRBJ2-3 | 12 | . | TRBV2 | . | TGTGCCAGCGGCAGGATCACAGATACGCAGTATTTT | CASGRITDTQYF
TRBJ2-4 | 16 | . | TRBV30 | TRBD1 | TGTGCCTGGTCCACCCCGGTTGGACAGGGTCTGGACATTCAGTACTTC | CAWSTPVGQGLDIQYF
TRBJ1-5 | 13 | once | TRBV11-2 | . | TGTGCCAGCAGCCCAAACAGTGGACAGCCCCAGCATTTT | CASSPNSGQPQHF
TRBJ1-3 | 14 | . | TRBV30 | . | TGTGCCTGGAGTGGGACTTACTCTGGAAACACCATATATTTT | CAWSGTYSGNTIYF
TRBJ2-7 | 13 | once | TRBV28 | TRBD2 | TGTGCCAGCAGTTTAGCGGGAGTTTCCGAGCAGTACTTC | CASSLAGVSEQYF
TRBJ2-1 | 16 | once | TRBV7-2 | . | TGTGCCAGCAGCTTAGCCGGGCTAGCGAGCTTCAATGAGCAGTTCTTC | CASSLAGLASFNEQFF
TRBJ1-3 | 10 | . | TRBV6-5 | . | TGTGCCAGCATAGGAAACACCATATATTTT | CASIGNTIYF
TRBJ1-6 | 12 | few | TRBV12-3/TRBV12-4 | . | TGTGCCAGCAGTCCTACCTTTAAGCCCCTCCACTTT | CASSPTFKPLHF
TRBJ2-5 | 10 | . | TRBV2 | . | TGTGCCAGCAGTCAGGAGACCCAGTACTTC | CASSQETQYF
TRBJ2-3 | 17 | once | TRBV7-9 | TRBD1 | TGTGCCAGCAGGGGGACAGGGGCGGCGGGGAGCACAGATACGCAGTATTTT | CASRGTGAAGSTDTQYF
TRBJ2-1 | 15 | . | TRBV19 | TRBD1 | TGTGCCAGTAGTCCGGGACAGGGTGGAATCAATGAGCAGTTCTTC | CASSPGQGGINEQFF
TRBJ2-1 | 12 | . | TRBV5-6 | . | TGTGCCAGCAGCTCAATCCTAAATGAGCAGTTCTTC | CASSSILNEQFF
TRBJ2-6 | 15 | . | TRBV11-3 | . | TGTGCCAGCAGCTTCGGAGGGTCTGGGGCCAACGTCCTGACTTTC | CASSFGGSGANVLTF
TRBJ1-2 | 13 | . | TRBV5-1 | TRBD1 | TGCGCCAGCAGCCCATCAGGCGGACAGGGGCCCACCTTC | CASSPSGGQGPTF
TRBJ1-2 | 13 | . | TRBV19 | . | TGTGCCAGTAGCGGGTGGGCTAACTATGGCTACACCTTC | CASSGWANYGYTF
TRBJ2-7 | 15 | . | TRBV28 | . | TGTGCCAGCAGTTTAGGCGGAGTTGGATCCTACGAGCAGTACTTC | CASSLGGVGSYEQYF
TRBJ1-2 | 10 | . | TRBV27 | . | TGTGCCAGCCGACTTGTGGGCTACACCTTC | CASRLVGYTF
TRBJ2-5 | 16 | . | TRBV27 | TRBD1 | TGTGCCAGCAGTCATAAGGGACAGGCGGAACCCGCGACCCAGTACTTC | CASSHKGQAEPATQYF
TRBJ1-4 | 14 | . | TRBV5-1 | . | TGCGCCAGCAGCCCGGTGGGGCTGAGCGAAAAACTGTTTTTT | CASSPVGLSEKLFF
TRBJ1-6 | 12 | . | TRBV6-5 | . | TGTGCCAGCGGCAGGGCCGATTCACCCCTCCACTTT | CASGRADSPLHF
TRBJ2-2 | 17 | . | TRBV7-9 | TRBD2 | TGTGCCAGCAGCTTCGAAGGGCAAGCGGGAGTGATAGGGGAGCTGTTTTTT | CASSFEGQAGVIGELFF
TRBJ2-3 | 17 | . | TRBV5-4 | TRBD2 | TGTGCCAGCAAGATATCGAAGACTAGCGGGAGGTTAGATACGCAGTATTTT | CASKISKTSGRLDTQYF
TRBJ2-1 | 15 | . | TRBV5-1 | TRBD2 | TGCGCCAGCAGCTTAGAACTAGCGGGGGCCAATGAGCAGTTCTTC | CASSLELAGANEQFF
TRBJ1-1 | 13 | . | TRBV12-3/TRBV12-4 | TRBD1 | TGTGCCAGCATGGGACAGGGGAACACTGAAGCTTTCTTT | CASMGQGNTEAFF
TRBJ2-2 | 15 | . | TRBV7-2 | . | TGTGCCAGCAGCGCAAGTCTGACTAGCACCGGGGAGCTGTTTTTT | CASSASLTSTGELFF
TRBJ2-5 | 13 | . | TRBV12-3/TRBV12-4 | . | TGTGCCAGCAGTTTTCTCCCCCAAGAGACCCAGTACTTC | CASSFLPQETQYF
TRBJ1-4 | 14 | once | TRBV6-5 | . | TGTGCCAGCAGTTACCTCCGGAGGGTTGAAAAACTGTTTTTT | CASSYLRRVEKLFF
TRBJ2-1 | 13 | . | TRBV9 | . | TGTGCCAGCAGCCCCCGACTACACAATGAGCAGTTCTTC | CASSPRLHNEQFF